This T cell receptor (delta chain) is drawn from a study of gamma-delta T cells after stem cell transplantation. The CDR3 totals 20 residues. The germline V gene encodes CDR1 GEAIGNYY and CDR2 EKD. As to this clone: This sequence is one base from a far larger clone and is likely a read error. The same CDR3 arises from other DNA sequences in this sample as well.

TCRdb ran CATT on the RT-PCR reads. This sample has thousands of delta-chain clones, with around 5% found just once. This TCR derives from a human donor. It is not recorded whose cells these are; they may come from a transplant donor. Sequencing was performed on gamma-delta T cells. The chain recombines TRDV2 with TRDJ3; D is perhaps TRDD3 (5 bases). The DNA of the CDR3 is TGTGCCTGTGACAACACGGTCGGGAGGGAGAGCTCCTGGGACACCCGACAGATGTTCTTC. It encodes CACDNTVGRESSWDTRQMFF.